This T cell receptor beta chain was documented in a study of T cells after yellow fever vaccination. Study summary: It was SMART-Seq v4 Ultra Low Input that prepared the fractions with low cell numbers. Broader study findings: In FACS-sorted repertoires, abundant clonotypes from the bulk population could appear as contaminants.

Germline values: CDR1 LGHNA, CDR2 YNFKEQ. Between the trimmed V and J ends, which lost 1 base and 8 bases, there was a span of 9 bases. This CDR3 is 13 amino acids long. Conversion of TCR transcripts into cDNA relied on 5'RACE template switching, which added a universal primer site and UMIs. TCRdb re-called the 5' RACE reads with MiXCR, one entry per CDR3 protein. Altogether around 500,000 distinct CDR3 sequences are present, around a fifth being singletons, with the ten largest covering about a sixth. This clonotype was counted between two and nine times. Its antigen is undetermined. The J gene is TRBJ2-1, the V gene TRBV4-2, with D hard to call. Specimen: PBMCs, collected more than 20 days after the first yellow fever vaccination. The clonotype comes from a man younger than 35 who received the YFV17D yellow fever vaccine. CDR3 protein: CASSQGSVYEQFF. CDR3 DNA sequence: TGTGCCAGCAGCCAAGGCTCGGTGTATGAGCAGTTCTTC.